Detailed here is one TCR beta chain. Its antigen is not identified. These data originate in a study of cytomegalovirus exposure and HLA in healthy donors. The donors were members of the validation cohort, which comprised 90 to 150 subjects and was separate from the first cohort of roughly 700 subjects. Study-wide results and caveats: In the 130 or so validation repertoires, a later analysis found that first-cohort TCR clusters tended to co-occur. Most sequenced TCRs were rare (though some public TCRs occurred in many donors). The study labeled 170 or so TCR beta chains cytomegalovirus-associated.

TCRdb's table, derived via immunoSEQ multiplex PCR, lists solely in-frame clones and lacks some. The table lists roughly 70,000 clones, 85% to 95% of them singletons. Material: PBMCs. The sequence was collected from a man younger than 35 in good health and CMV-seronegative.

For the CDR3, the DNA is TGTGCCAGCCTCTCCTACCGGAGGCTGAACACTGAAGCTTTCTTT. It codes for CASLSYRRLNTEAFF. The chain combines TRBV6-5 with TRBJ1-1; D gene uncertain. CDR1 MNHEY and CDR2 SVGAGI come from the germline V gene. Trimming removed 8 bases from V and 0 bases from J, with 16 bases in between. This CDR3 is built from 15 residues.